This T cell receptor (beta chain) emerged from a study of OX40 agonist ivuxolimab in advanced cancers. The method was immunoSEQ multiplex PCR; TCRdb's version includes in-frame clones alone and lacks a portion of them. This sample yields more than 80,000 clones, of which 90% are seen a single time; more than 0.4% belongs to the top ten. Germline lookup yields CDR1 MNHNY and CDR2 SVGAGI (reference sequence). CDR3 length: 16 residues. V was pared by 6 bases and J by 1 base, with 17 bases between. The receptor was derived from an adult with an advanced solid tumor such as melanoma, head and neck, liver or kidney cancer. V gene TRBV6-6 combines with J gene TRBJ2-3; the D gene is possibly TRBD1 (6 bases). The sequenced sample was CD4+ or CD8+ T cells sorted from blood, obtained in a trial of the OX40 agonist ivuxolimab. In DNA form, the CDR3 reads TGTGCCAGCAGACGCCCCGGGGCAGGGGGCACAGATACGCAGTATTTT. Amino acid sequence: CASRRPGAGGTDTQYF.